The rows below give T cell receptor beta chains drawn from one sample of a study of T cells in Graves' hyperthyroidism and ophthalmopathy. TCRdb itself ran the multiplex PCR reads through MiXCR, one entry per CDR3 protein. The sample contains hundreds of thousands of distinct CDR3 sequences, around 16% of which appear only once. Sequences were obtained from blood. The receptor set was obtained from a woman in her 40s with Graves' ophthalmopathy. Both conserved end residues are part of each CDR3. The order of the fields is J gene, D gene, clone size, V gene, CDR3 protein, CDR3 DNA. A D gene is named only where the DNA matches it firmly. For some rows the clone size is stated as once, few or many, or as a class when expanded; others skip it.

j_gene: TRBJ1-2; d_gene: NA; abundance: NA; v_gene: TRBV6-1; CDR3aa: CASRERGATAYTF; CDR3nt: TGTGCCAGCAGGGAAAGGGGAGCCACAGCGTATACCTTC
j_gene: TRBJ1-5; d_gene: NA; abundance: NA; v_gene: TRBV4-2; CDR3aa: CASSLEGLEPQHF; CDR3nt: TGTGCCAGCAGCTTGGAGGGATTGGAGCCCCAGCATTTT
j_gene: TRBJ1-4; d_gene: TRBD1; abundance: NA; v_gene: TRBV20-1; CDR3aa: CSARRGQGFEKLFF; CDR3nt: TGCAGTGCTAGACGGGGACAGGGATTTGAAAAACTGTTTTTT
j_gene: TRBJ2-1; d_gene: NA; abundance: NA; v_gene: TRBV6-1; CDR3aa: CASGGGADYNEQFF; CDR3nt: TGTGCCAGCGGGGGGGGGGCGGATTACAATGAGCAGTTCTTC
j_gene: TRBJ1-1; d_gene: TRBD1; abundance: many; v_gene: TRBV6-1; CDR3aa: CASRSQGNAAEAFF; CDR3nt: TGTGCCAGCAGATCACAGGGGAATGCAGCTGAAGCTTTCTTT
j_gene: TRBJ2-1; d_gene: TRBD1; abundance: many; v_gene: TRBV7-8; CDR3aa: CASSLDGQGFNEQFF; CDR3nt: TGTGCCAGCAGCTTAGACGGACAGGGGTTTAATGAGCAGTTCTTC
j_gene: TRBJ1-1; d_gene: NA; abundance: NA; v_gene: TRBV7-9; CDR3aa: CASRTTGPMNTEAFF; CDR3nt: TGTGCCAGCAGAACCACTGGGCCGATGAACACTGAAGCTTTCTTT
j_gene: TRBJ1-1; d_gene: NA; abundance: NA; v_gene: TRBV4-1; CDR3aa: CANSQTSTSGAFF; CDR3nt: TGTGCCAACAGCCAAACTTCCACGAGCGGGGCTTTCTTT
j_gene: TRBJ1-3; d_gene: NA; abundance: NA; v_gene: TRBV6-1; CDR3aa: CASRAFSSGNTIYF; CDR3nt: TGTGCCAGCAGGGCCTTTAGCTCTGGAAACACCATATATTTT
j_gene: TRBJ1-4; d_gene: NA; abundance: many; v_gene: TRBV12-3/TRBV12-4; CDR3aa: CASGSQARQEKLFF; CDR3nt: TGTGCCAGCGGCTCACAGGCGCGTCAAGAAAAACTGTTTTTT
j_gene: TRBJ1-3; d_gene: NA; abundance: many; v_gene: TRBV12-3/TRBV12-4; CDR3aa: CASSLGGPRSGNTIYF; CDR3nt: TGTGCCAGCAGTTTAGGGGGGCCTCGCTCTGGAAACACCATATATTTT
j_gene: TRBJ1-1; d_gene: TRBD1; abundance: few; v_gene: TRBV19; CDR3aa: CASKTGRYTEAFF; CDR3nt: TGTGCCAGCAAGACAGGGCGGTACACTGAAGCTTTCTTT
j_gene: TRBJ1-4; d_gene: NA; abundance: few; v_gene: TRBV24-1; CDR3aa: CATSVADGEKLFF; CDR3nt: TGTGCCACCAGTGTTGCTGACGGTGAAAAACTGTTTTTT
j_gene: TRBJ2-5; d_gene: TRBD1; abundance: few; v_gene: TRBV5-8; CDR3aa: CASSPGQGALQETQYF; CDR3nt: TGTGCCAGCAGCCCGGGACAGGGGGCTCTCCAAGAGACCCAGTACTTC